This TCR beta chain was sequenced in a study of OX40 agonist ivuxolimab in advanced cancers. The count of this clone is one. Germline V gene data show CDR1 as SGHVS and CDR2 as FNYEAQ. Deletions cut 1 base from V and 5 bases from J, with 11 bases between. The CDR3 is 14 amino acids. The table came from immunoSEQ multiplex PCR; TCRdb's copy has only in-frame clones and leaves some out. The sample has tens of thousands of clones; more than 75% are singletons. This clonotype was obtained from an adult with an advanced solid tumor such as melanoma, head and neck, liver or kidney cancer. The sample in question was CD4+ or CD8+ T cells sorted from blood, obtained in a trial of the OX40 agonist ivuxolimab. The V gene is TRBV7-6, the J gene TRBJ1-1; D gene uncertain. For the CDR3, the DNA is TGTGCCAGCAGCTTAGGGGGTCCTGGGACTGAAGCTTTCTTT. The encoded protein is CASSLGGPGTEAFF.